These 7 T cell receptor beta chains share one sample of origin, sequenced in a study of cytomegalovirus exposure and HLA in healthy donors. In the PCR, 60 Vbeta and 13 Jbeta primers were used. Here immunoSEQ multiplex PCR was the method, and the copy in TCRdb shows in-frame clones only, minus some. The profile shows approximately 290,000 clones, roughly 80% of them singletons. Sequenced sample: PBMCs. Receptors originate from a girl aged 2 to 9 in good health and CMV-seronegative.

This chain connects TRBV28 to TRBJ2-7; TRBD1 is a possible D gene (6 bases). V was pared by 6 bases and J by 6 bases, with 24 bases between. Per germline, CDR1 MDHEN and CDR2 SYDVKM. The CDR3 totals 16 residues. CDR3 in amino acids: CASSSEVLQGLGEQYF. The CDR3 DNA reads TGTGCCAGCAGCTCAGAGGTCCTACAGGGTCTTGGCGAGCAGTACTTC.

The chain couples TRBV7-2 to TRBJ2-7, with a weak D call TRBD1 (5 bases). This CDR3 is 12 amino acids long. With 5 bases removed from V and 6 bases from J, the gap between germline ends came to 11 bases. Germline CDR1 and CDR2: SGHTA and FQGNSA. DNA for the CDR3: TGTGCCAGCAGCCCCCAGGGCTCCGAGCAGTACTTC. Residues: CASSPQGSEQYF. Complete variable domain (other parts from reference TRBV7-2 and TRBJ2-7): GAGVSQSPSNKVTEKGKDVELRCDPISGHTALYWYRQSLGQGLEFLIYFQGNSAPDKSGLPSDRFSAERTGGSVSTLTIQRTQQEDSAVYLCASSPQGSEQYFGPGTRLTVT.

The chain recombines TRBV10-1 with TRBJ1-1; the D is unclear. Per the germline V gene, CDR1 is WNHNN and CDR2 is SYGVQD (reference sequence). CDR3 length: 14 residues. Trimming cost V 0 bases and J 4 bases, with 9 bases left between them. Written as DNA, the CDR3 is TGCGCCAGCAGTGAGTCCCGGGGTAGCACTGAAGCTTTCTTT. Its protein is CASSESRGSTEAFF.

The chain recombines TRBV19 with TRBJ1-1; no reliable D call. The CDR3 has 15 amino acids. In germline, CDR1 is LNHDA, CDR2 SQIVND (reference sequence). The germline V and J ends were trimmed by 6 bases and 6 bases, with 20 bases remaining between them. CDR3 loop: CASRTSGRLLPEAFF. The CDR3 DNA is TGTGCCAGTAGGACCTCGGGGAGGCTTCTACCTGAAGCTTTCTTT.

This clone is a singleton in its sample. The V gene is TRBV7-2, the J gene TRBJ1-1; 11 nucleotides align to TRBD1. Germline trimming cut 8 bases from V and 1 base from J; bases unmatched to any gene: 0. This CDR3 is built from 13 residues. The germline V gene has CDR1 SGHTA and CDR2 FQGNSA. The CDR3 region is CASGQGANTEAFF. DNA for the CDR3: TGTGCCAGCGGACAGGGGGCGAACACTGAAGCTTTCTTT.

This rearrangement joins TRBV28 to TRBJ1-2; TRBD1 matches 8 bases. The CDR3 totals 13 residues. The V gene's germline CDR1 is MDHEN and CDR2 SYDVKM. Trimming removed 5 bases from V and 6 bases from J; junction bases left unmatched: 5. The CDR3 loop is CASSPTGENGYTF. As DNA, the CDR3 is TGTGCCAGCAGTCCGACAGGGGAAAATGGCTACACCTTC.

This chain connects TRBV6-5 to TRBJ2-7; perhaps TRBD1 as D (5 bases). This CDR3 region has 13 residues. Per germline, CDR1 MNHEY and CDR2 SVGAGI. The V end was cut by 8 bases, the J end by 2 bases, with 13 bases between. The CDR3 nucleotides read TGTGCCAGCGGGGCAGCCGGTCCCTACGAGCAGTACTTC. It specifies CASGAAGPYEQYF.